The T cell receptor beta chain described here comes from a study of identifying expanded T cells in peripheral blood. Findings of the study overall: Clone count variance between roughly two-week samples rose with total template count.

Trimming at V came to 2 bases and at J to 8 bases, leaving 8 bases not matched to a gene. The CDR3 covers 14 residues. In germline, CDR1 is ENHRY, CDR2 SYGVKD. This clone turned up a few times. As yet, its antigen is unknown. The method was immunoSEQ multiplex PCR; TCRdb's version includes in-frame clones alone and lacks a portion of them. The data show around 130,000 clones, 80% to 90% seen once. The receptor was derived from a person aged 18-70 years in good health. The J gene is TRBJ1-2, the V gene TRBV10-3; 7 positions match TRBD1. Sequenced input: blood. For the CDR3, the DNA is TGTGCCATCAGTGAGACGACAGGGAAAAAAGGCTACACCTTC. It is translated as CAISETTGKKGYTF.